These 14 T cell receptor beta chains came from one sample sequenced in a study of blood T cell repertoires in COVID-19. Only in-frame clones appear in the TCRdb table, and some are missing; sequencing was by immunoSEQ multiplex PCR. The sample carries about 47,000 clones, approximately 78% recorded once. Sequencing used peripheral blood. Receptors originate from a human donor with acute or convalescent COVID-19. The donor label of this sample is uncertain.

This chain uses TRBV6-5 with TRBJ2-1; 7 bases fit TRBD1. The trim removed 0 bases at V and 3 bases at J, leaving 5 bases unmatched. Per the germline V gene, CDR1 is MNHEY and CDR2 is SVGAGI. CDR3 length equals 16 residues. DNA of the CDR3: TGTGCCAGCAGTTACTCGAACGGACAGGACTACAATGAGCAGTTCTTC. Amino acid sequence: CASSYSNGQDYNEQFF.

The CDR3 region has the DNA TGTGCCACCAGTGATCCTGGACAGCCTAGCAATCAGCCCCAGCATTTT. This encodes CATSDPGQPSNQPQHF. The chain uses TRBV24-1 and TRBJ1-5; possibly TRBD1 for D (6 bases). The CDR3 length is 16 residues. Germline V gene lookup returns CDR1 KGHDR and CDR2 SFDVKD. V lost 3 bases, J lost 0 bases, and 11 bases lay in between.

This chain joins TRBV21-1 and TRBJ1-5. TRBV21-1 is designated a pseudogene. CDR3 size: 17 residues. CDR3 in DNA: TGTGCCAGCAACCAAGGGGGGGGATTGGGAAGGAATCAGCCCCAGCATTTT. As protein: CASNQGGGLGRNQPQHF.

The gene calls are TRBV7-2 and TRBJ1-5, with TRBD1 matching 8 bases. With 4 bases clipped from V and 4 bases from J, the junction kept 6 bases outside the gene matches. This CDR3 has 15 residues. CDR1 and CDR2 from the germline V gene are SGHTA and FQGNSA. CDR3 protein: CASSSATGGNQPQHF. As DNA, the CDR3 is TGTGCCAGCAGCTCCGCTACAGGGGGGAATCAGCCCCAGCATTTT.

This chain's CDR3 is CASSVAGVSEKLFF. CDR3 nucleotides: TGTGCCAGCAGCGTAGCGGGGGTGTCTGAAAAACTGTTTTTT. This chain connects TRBV9 to TRBJ1-4, with D perhaps matching TRBD1 (5 bases). This CDR3 contains 14 residues. Germline V gene lookup returns CDR1 SGDLS and CDR2 YYNGEE. V dropped 0 bases and J dropped 7 bases, with 10 bases sitting between them.

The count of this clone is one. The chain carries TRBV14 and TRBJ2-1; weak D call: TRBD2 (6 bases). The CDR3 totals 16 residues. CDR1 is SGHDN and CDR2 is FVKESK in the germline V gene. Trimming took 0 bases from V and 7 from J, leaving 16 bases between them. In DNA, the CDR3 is TGTGCCAGCAGCCAAGATCTAGCGATGAGGGATAATGAGCAGTTCTTC. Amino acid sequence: CASSQDLAMRDNEQFF.

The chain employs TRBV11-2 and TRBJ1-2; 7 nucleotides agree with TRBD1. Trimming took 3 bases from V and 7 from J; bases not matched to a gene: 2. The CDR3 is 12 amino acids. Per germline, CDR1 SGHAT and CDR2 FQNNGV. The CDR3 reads CASSFQGGGYTF. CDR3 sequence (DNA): TGTGCCAGCAGCTTCCAGGGGGGTGGCTACACCTTC.

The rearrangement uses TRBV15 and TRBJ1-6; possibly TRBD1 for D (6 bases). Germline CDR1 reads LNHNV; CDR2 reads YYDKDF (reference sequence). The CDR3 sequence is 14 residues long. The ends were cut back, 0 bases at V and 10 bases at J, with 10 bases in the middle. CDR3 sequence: CATSREQGPSPLHF. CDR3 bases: TGTGCCACCAGCAGAGAACAGGGACCCTCACCCCTCCACTTT.

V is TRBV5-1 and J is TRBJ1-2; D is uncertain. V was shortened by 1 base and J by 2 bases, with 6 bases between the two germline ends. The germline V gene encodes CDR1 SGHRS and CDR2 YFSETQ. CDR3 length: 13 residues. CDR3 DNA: TGCGCCAGCAGCTTGCAACAGAACTATGGCTACACCTTC. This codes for CASSLQQNYGYTF.

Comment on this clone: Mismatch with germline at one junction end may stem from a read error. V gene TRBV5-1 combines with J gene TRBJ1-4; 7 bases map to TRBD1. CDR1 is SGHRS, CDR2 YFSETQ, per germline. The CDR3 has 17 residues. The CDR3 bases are TGCGCCAACAGCTGGGGCCCACAGGGGATCAATAATGAAAAACTGTTTTTT. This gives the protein CANSWGPQGINNEKLFF.

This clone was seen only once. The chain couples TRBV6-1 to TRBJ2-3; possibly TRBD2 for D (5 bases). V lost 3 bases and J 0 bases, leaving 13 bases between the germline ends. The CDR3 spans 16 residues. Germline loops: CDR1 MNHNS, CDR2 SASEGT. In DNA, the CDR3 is TGTGCCAGCAGTGAGCGTCGGAGGACTAGCACAGATACGCAGTATTTT. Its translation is CASSERRRTSTDTQYF.

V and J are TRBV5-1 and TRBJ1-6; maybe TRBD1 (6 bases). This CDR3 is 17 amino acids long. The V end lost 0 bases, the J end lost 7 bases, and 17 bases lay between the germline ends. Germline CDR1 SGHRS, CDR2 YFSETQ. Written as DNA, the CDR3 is TGCGCCAGCAGCTTGGACAGGGCGGGCGTATCGAATTCACCCCTCCACTTT. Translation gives CASSLDRAGVSNSPLHF. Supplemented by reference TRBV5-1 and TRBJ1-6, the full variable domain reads KAGVTQTPRYLIKTRGQQVTLSCSPISGHRSVSWYQQTPGQGLQFLFEYFSETQRNKGNFPGRFSGRQFSNSRSEMNVSTLELGDSALYLCASSLDRAGVSNSPLHFGNGTRLTVT.

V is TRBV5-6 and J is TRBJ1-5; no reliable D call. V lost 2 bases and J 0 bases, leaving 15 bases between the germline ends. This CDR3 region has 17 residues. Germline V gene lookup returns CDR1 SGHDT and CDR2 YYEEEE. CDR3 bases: TGTGCCAGCAGCTTTAGCAAAGCGATTCTTAGCAATCAGCCCCAGCATTTT. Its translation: CASSFSKAILSNQPQHF.

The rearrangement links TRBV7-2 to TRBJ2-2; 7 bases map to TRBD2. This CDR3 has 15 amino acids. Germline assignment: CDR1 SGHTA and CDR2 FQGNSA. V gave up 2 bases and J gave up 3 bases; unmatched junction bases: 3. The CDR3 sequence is CASSLMTSHTGELFF. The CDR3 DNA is TGTGCCAGCAGCTTAATGACTAGCCACACCGGGGAGCTGTTTTTT. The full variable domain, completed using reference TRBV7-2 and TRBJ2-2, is GAGVSQSPSNKVTEKGKDVELRCDPISGHTALYWYRQSLGQGLEFLIYFQGNSAPDKSGLPSDRFSAERTGGSVSTLTIQRTQQEDSAVYLCASSLMTSHTGELFFGEGSRLTVL.